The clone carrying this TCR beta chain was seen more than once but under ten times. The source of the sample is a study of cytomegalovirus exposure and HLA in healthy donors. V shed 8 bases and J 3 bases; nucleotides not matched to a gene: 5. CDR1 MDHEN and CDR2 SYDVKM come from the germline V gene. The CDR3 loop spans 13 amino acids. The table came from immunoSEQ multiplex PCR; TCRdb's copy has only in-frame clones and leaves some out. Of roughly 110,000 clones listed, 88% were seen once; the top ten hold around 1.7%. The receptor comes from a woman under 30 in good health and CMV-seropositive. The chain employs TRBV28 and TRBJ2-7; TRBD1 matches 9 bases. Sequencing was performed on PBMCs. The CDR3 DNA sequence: TGTGCCAGCCGTCCGGGACAGGGCTACGAGCAGTACTTC. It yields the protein CASRPGQGYEQYF.